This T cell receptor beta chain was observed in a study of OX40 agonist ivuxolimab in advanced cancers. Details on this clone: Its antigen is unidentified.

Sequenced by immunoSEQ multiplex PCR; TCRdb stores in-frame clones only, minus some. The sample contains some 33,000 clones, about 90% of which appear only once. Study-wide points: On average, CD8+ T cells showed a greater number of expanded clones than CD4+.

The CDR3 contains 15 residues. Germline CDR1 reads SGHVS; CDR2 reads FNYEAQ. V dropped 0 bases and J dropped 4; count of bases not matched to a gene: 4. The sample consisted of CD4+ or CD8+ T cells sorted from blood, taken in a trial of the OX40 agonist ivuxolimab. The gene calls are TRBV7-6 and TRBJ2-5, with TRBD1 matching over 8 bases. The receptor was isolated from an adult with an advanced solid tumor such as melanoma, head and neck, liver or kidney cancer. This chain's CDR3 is CASSLADRVGETQYF. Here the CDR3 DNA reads TGTGCCAGCAGCTTAGCGGACAGGGTTGGAGAGACCCAGTACTTC.